Below, 21 T cell receptor beta chains from the same sample are listed, as sequenced in a study of T cells in Graves' hyperthyroidism and ophthalmopathy. Amplified TCR beta CDR3 regions came from RNA transcripts. The HTBI set primed first-round TCR CDR3 RT-PCR. In TCRdb, the multiplex PCR reads were re-called with MiXCR into one record per CDR3 protein. The table includes roughly 700,000 distinct CDR3 sequences, 11% to 15% detected once. The sequenced sample was blood. The receptors originated from a woman between 18 and 29 years old with Graves' hyperthyroidism.

J is TRBJ2-1 and V is TRBV20-1, with 8 bases that match TRBD1. With 6 bases clipped from V and 15 bases from J, the junction kept 19 bases outside the gene matches. Per germline, CDR1 DFQATT and CDR2 SNEGSKA (reference sequence). The CDR3 totals 14 residues. The CDR3 DNA reads as TGCAGTGCCCTTAGGCGGCAGGGGCGTACAGGGGGGTTCTTC. This translates into CSALRRQGRTGGFF.

This clonotype has at least ten counts. This chain links TRBV30 with TRBJ1-5; 8 bases map to TRBD1. The V gene's germline CDR1 is GTSNPN and CDR2 SVGIG (reference sequence). The CDR3 contains 13 residues. V shed 7 bases and J 7 bases; nucleotides not matched to a gene: 9. This CDR3 reads CALQTGEGQPQHF. As DNA, the CDR3 is TGTGCCTTACAGACAGGGGAAGGACAGCCCCAGCATTTT.

This clonotype appeared many times. This chain links TRBV20-1 with TRBJ2-7, with 8 bases lining up with TRBD2. The CDR3 extends over 14 amino acids. The junction had 3 bases not matched to a gene; V was cut back by 2 bases and J by 0 bases. The germline gives CDR1 DFQATT, CDR2 SNEGSKA (reference sequence). The CDR3, as DNA: TGCAGTGCTAGAAGACTAGCGCTCTCCTACGAGCAGTACTTC. Translating gives CSARRLALSYEQYF.

This clonotype was counted at least ten times. The junction shows a germline mismatch at one end, possibly a read error. This rearrangement joins TRBV6-1 to TRBJ2-1, with TRBD1 matching 7 bases. Germline lookup yields CDR1 MNHNS and CDR2 SASEGT. The CDR3 consists of 16 residues. Here the CDR3 DNA reads TGTGCCAGCCGTGAGGACAGGCTGCCTTCCTACAATGAGCAGTTCTTC. As protein: CASREDRLPSYNEQFF.

This clonotype came up a few times. This chain uses TRBV14 with TRBJ2-6; D gene uncertain. The CDR3 is 20 residues long. Trimming took 1 base from V and 0 from J, leaving 19 bases between them. The germline CDR1 and CDR2 sequences are SGHDN and FVKESK. The DNA of the CDR3 is TGTGCCAGCAGCCAAGGAAGTCGCTGGACCCAGAACTCTGGGGCCAACGTCCTGACTTTC. It codes for CASSQGSRWTQNSGANVLTF.

There are many counts of this clonotype. V is TRBV11-2 and J is TRBJ2-1; 11 nucleotides line up with TRBD2. The junction had 6 bases not matched to a gene; V was cut back by 4 bases and J by 7 bases. The CDR3 length is 15 residues. Germline V gene sequence: CDR1 SGHAT, CDR2 FQNNGV. The CDR3 here is CASSSLSGRANEQFF. CDR3 nucleotide sequence: TGTGCCAGCAGCTCCCTTAGCGGGAGGGCGAATGAGCAGTTCTTC.

A few counts support this clonotype. The chain uses TRBV25-1 and TRBJ2-2; 7 nucleotides agree with TRBD2. The CDR3 runs to 16 residues. Germline V gene data show CDR1 as MGHDK and CDR2 as SYGVNS. V dropped 3 bases and J dropped 4; count of bases not matched to a gene: 8. CDR3 loop: CASSDRAGVGTGELFF. As DNA, the CDR3 is TGTGCCAGCAGTGATCGGGCGGGAGTCGGCACCGGGGAGCTGTTTTTT.

This clonotype was picked up many times. The chain carries TRBV4-3 and TRBJ2-1, with a weak D call TRBD1 (6 bases). The CDR3 has 20 amino acids. V was cut by 0 bases and J by 8 bases, with 29 bases left in between. The germline V gene has CDR1 LGHNA and CDR2 YSLEER. The CDR3 protein is CASSQDRQDKISDYQDEQFF. DNA of the CDR3: TGCGCCAGCAGCCAAGATCGACAGGATAAGATATCCGACTACCAGGATGAGCAGTTCTTC.

This clonotype was counted at least ten times. The chain links TRBV18 to TRBJ1-5; D uncertain. V was trimmed by 2 bases and J by 4 bases, leaving 6 bases between them. The CDR3 sequence is 13 residues long. The germline V gene has CDR1 KGHSH and CDR2 LQKENI. The chain's CDR3 is CASSPSKNQPQHF. The CDR3 DNA sequence: TGTGCCAGCTCACCATCGAAGAATCAGCCCCAGCATTTT.

This clonotype was seen only a few times. The chain employs TRBV28 and TRBJ2-5; D remains ambiguous. V dropped 4 bases and J dropped 3 bases, with 15 bases sitting between them. The CDR3 length is 15 residues. CDR1 MDHEN and CDR2 SYDVKM come from the germline V gene. CDR3 residues: CASSSGEIDKETQYF. The CDR3 DNA reads as TGTGCCAGCAGTTCGGGCGAGATTGATAAAGAGACCCAGTACTTC.

This clonotype was counted at least ten times. CDR3 DNA: TGTGCCAGCAGTCCCCTACCGGGCACAGATACGCAGTATTTT. It yields the protein CASSPLPGTDTQYF. This chain links TRBV28 with TRBJ2-3; no firm D call. Per the germline V gene, CDR1 is MDHEN and CDR2 is SYDVKM. The V and J ends lost 5 bases and 1 base respectively, with 10 bases between them. This CDR3 has 14 amino acids.

In its sample, this clonotype was seen many times. The CDR3 spells CASSLPGGNGYTF. CDR3 DNA: TGTGCCAGCAGTTTGCCAGGAGGGAATGGCTACACCTTC. The J gene is TRBJ1-2, the V gene TRBV28, with unresolved D. Looked up from germline, CDR1 is MDHEN and CDR2 is SYDVKM. V lost 3 bases to trimming and J lost 6 bases, with 11 bases between them. The CDR3 covers 13 residues.

Points on this clonotype: A much larger clone lies one base from this, so it may be a read error. The gene calls are TRBV24-1 and TRBJ2-1, with 14 bases that match TRBD2. V dropped 1 base and J dropped 8; count of bases not matched to a gene: 3. CDR3 length equals 16 residues. The germline V gene encodes CDR1 KGHDR and CDR2 SFDVKD. As DNA, the CDR3 is TGTGCCACCAGTGATTTCGGGACTAGCGGGAGCGATGAGCAGTTCTTC. Its translation: CATSDFGTSGSDEQFF.

This clonotype came up a few times. The rearrangement uses TRBV14 and TRBJ2-5; 8 bases agree with TRBD2. The CDR3 totals 17 residues. V gave up 0 bases and J gave up 5 bases; unmatched junction bases: 11. CDR1 is SGHDN, CDR2 FVKESK, per germline. DNA for the CDR3: TGTGCCAGCAGCCAAGATAGCGGGACGGCTGTCCTGGAGACCCAGTACTTC. Its translation is CASSQDSGTAVLETQYF.

The J gene is TRBJ2-1, the V gene TRBV5-6, with D perhaps matching TRBD1 (6 bases). The germline CDR1 and CDR2 sequences are SGHDT and YYEEEE. V was shortened by 4 bases and J by 6 bases, with 14 bases between the two germline ends. This CDR3 has 14 residues. The CDR3 reads CASSVPQGFNEQFF. Written as DNA, the CDR3 is TGTGCCAGCAGCGTTCCGCAGGGGTTCAATGAGCAGTTCTTC.

The V call is TRBV12-5, the J call TRBJ2-1; the match to TRBD1 covers 9 bases. The germline CDR1 and CDR2 sequences are LGHNT and FRNRAP. The CDR3 contains 15 residues. The V segment lost 4 bases and the J segment 1 base; nucleotides outside the gene matches: 2. The CDR3 reads CASGSGQGSYNEQFF. In DNA, the CDR3 is TGTGCTAGTGGTTCCGGACAGGGGTCCTACAATGAGCAGTTCTTC.

Ten or more counts support this clonotype. The rearrangement uses TRBV7-9 and TRBJ2-2; D is unresolved. This CDR3 region has 14 residues. The V gene lost 5 bases and the J gene lost 5 bases, with 12 bases spanning the gap. The V gene's germline CDR1 is SEHNR and CDR2 FQNEAQ (reference sequence). CDR3 loop: CASSPDLVTGELFF. The CDR3 DNA follows: TGTGCCAGCAGCCCCGACCTGGTGACCGGGGAGCTGTTTTTT.

This clonotype was seen a handful of times. The CDR3 reads CASSPTTGLSTDTQYF. CDR3 in DNA: TGTGCCAGTAGTCCGACGACAGGGCTTAGCACAGATACGCAGTATTTT. The gene calls are TRBV19 and TRBJ2-3, with 7 bases aligning to TRBD1. The CDR3 is 16 amino acids. Germline CDR1 reads LNHDA; CDR2 reads SQIVND (reference sequence). Trimming took 5 bases from V and 0 from J; bases not matched to a gene: 8.

The chain carries TRBV6-9 and TRBJ2-5; possible D gene TRBD1, 6 bases. The CDR3 is 15 amino acids. Germline V gene sequence: CDR1 MNHGY, CDR2 SVAAGI. Trimming pared 4 bases from V and 5 bases from J, leaving 17 bases between. The CDR3 loop is CASSWGTRFGETQYF. DNA for the CDR3: TGTGCCAGCAGTTGGGGGACACGCTTCGGGGAGACCCAGTACTTC.

This clonotype was recorded at least ten times. V is TRBV20-1 and J is TRBJ2-2; the D gene is possibly TRBD2 (6 bases). The germline V gene has CDR1 DFQATT and CDR2 SNEGSKA (reference sequence). There are 16 residues in the CDR3. V lost 0 bases and J 2 bases, leaving 13 bases between the germline ends. This CDR3 reads CSARDLGGPNTGELFF. The CDR3 region has the DNA TGCAGTGCTAGAGATCTCGGGGGTCCCAACACCGGGGAGCTGTTTTTT.

The chain couples TRBV6-2 or TRBV6-3 to TRBJ1-5; 8 bases are shared with TRBD1. V dropped 6 bases and J dropped 0; count of bases not matched to a gene: 4. CDR1 is MNHEY, CDR2 SVGEGT, per germline. The length of the CDR3 is 15 residues. The CDR3 here is CASRRTGNSNQPQHF. CDR3 nucleotides: TGTGCCAGCAGGCGGACAGGGAATAGCAATCAGCCCCAGCATTTT.